This entry describes one TCR beta chain. This CDR3 has 14 amino acids. From germline, CDR1 is SGHRS and CDR2 YFSETQ. V was clipped by 1 base and J by 2 bases, with 8 bases between them. The sample is drawn from a study of cytomegalovirus exposure and HLA in healthy donors. Amplification used 60 Vbeta primers and 13 Jbeta primers. This table comes from immunoSEQ multiplex PCR, and its TCRdb copy is limited to in-frame clones, with some not included. This sample carries about 110,000 clones, roughly 80% of them seen once, and the ten largest clones take 22%. V gene TRBV5-1 combines with J gene TRBJ2-3; D unresolved. The sequenced sample was PBMCs. This clonotype was sampled from a young man in good health and CMV-seropositive. Here the CDR3 DNA reads TGCGCCAGCAGCTTGATCGGAGACACAGATACGCAGTATTTT. This translates into CASSLIGDTDTQYF.